This TCR beta chain was found in a study of T cells in Graves' hyperthyroidism and ophthalmopathy. Regarding the study as a whole: Blood also held most thyroid clonotypes expanded beyond 0.001.

Stable Graves' hyperthyroidism denoted no ophthalmopathy progression over 18 months. In making diagnoses, clinical symptoms, serum thyroxine and TRAb, thyroid ultrasound and orbital computed tomography were all used. This clonotype was seen a handful of times. As yet, its antigen is unknown. Researchers amplified the TCR beta CDR3 regions from RNA transcripts. A first-round RT-PCR of the TCR CDR3 used the HTBI primer set. TCRdb processed the multiplex PCR reads anew with MiXCR; each CDR3 protein has one entry. The sample lists hundreds of thousands of distinct CDR3 sequences, 46% occurring once. Trimming removed 6 bases from V and 5 bases from J; junction bases left unmatched: 8. The CDR3 totals 14 residues. The germline CDR1 and CDR2 sequences are SNHLY and FYNNEI.

This TCR was recovered from a woman between 18 and 29 years old with Graves' hyperthyroidism. Material: peripheral blood or thyroid tissue (not recorded which). The gene calls are TRBV2 and TRBJ2-7; 9 bases align to TRBD1. The CDR3 loop reads CASSPGTGLDEQYF. The CDR3 region has the DNA TGTGCCAGCAGCCCCGGGACAGGGTTGGACGAGCAGTACTTC. The complete variable domain, with remaining parts taken from reference TRBV2 and TRBJ2-7, reads EPEVTQTPSHQVTQMGQEVILRCVPISNHLYFYWYRQILGQKVEFLVSFYNNEISEKSEIFDDQFSVERPDGSNFTLKIRSTKLEDSAMYFCASSPGTGLDEQYFGPGTRLTVT.